A single TCR beta chain is shown here with its context. The entry originates in a study of shared clonotypes between healthy human individuals. V lost 0 bases and J 0 bases, leaving 13 bases between the germline ends. Per the germline V gene, CDR1 is SGHRS and CDR2 is YFSETQ. The CDR3 totals 17 residues. Some clones are missing from TCRdb's copy, which holds only in-frame ones; the method was immunoSEQ multiplex PCR. This sample has over a million clones, with 75% to 85% found just once. This TCR was sampled from a young man in good health. Some clones in this sample may be carry-over from other donors' samples. The source material was memory CD4+ T cells from PBMCs. As for subset: CD45RA-negative fraction. The chain recombines TRBV5-1 with TRBJ1-3; the D gene is possibly TRBD1 (6 bases). The CDR3 bases are TGCGCCAGCAGCTTGGGACTACAGGGCAGCTCTGGAAACACCATATATTTT. Protein product: CASSLGLQGSSGNTIYF.